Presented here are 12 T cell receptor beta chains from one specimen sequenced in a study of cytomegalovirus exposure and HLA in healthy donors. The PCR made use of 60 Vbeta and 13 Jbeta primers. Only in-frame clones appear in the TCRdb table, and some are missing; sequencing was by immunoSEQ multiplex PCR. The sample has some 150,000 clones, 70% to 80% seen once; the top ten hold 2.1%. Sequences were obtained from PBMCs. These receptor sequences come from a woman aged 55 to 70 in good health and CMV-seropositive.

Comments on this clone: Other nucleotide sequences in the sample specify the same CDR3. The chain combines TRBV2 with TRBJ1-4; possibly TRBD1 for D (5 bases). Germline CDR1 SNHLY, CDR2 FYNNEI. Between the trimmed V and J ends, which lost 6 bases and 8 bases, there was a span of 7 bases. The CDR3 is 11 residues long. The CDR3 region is CASRDIEKLFF. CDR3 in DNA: TGTGCCAGCAGGGACATCGAAAAACTGTTTTTT.

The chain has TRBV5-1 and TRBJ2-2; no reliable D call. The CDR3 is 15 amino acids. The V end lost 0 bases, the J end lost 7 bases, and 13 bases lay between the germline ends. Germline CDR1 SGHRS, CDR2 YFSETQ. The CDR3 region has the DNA TGCGCCAGCAGCTTGGCCGGGTCCCCGGGCGGGGAGCTGTTTTTT. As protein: CASSLAGSPGGELFF.

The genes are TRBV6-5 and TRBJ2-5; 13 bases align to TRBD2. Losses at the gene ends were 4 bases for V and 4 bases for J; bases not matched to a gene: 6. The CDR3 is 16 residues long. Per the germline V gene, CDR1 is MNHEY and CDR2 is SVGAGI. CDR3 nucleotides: TGTGCCAGCAGTTCCGGGACTAGCGGGACGGGAGAGACCCAGTACTTC. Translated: CASSSGTSGTGETQYF.

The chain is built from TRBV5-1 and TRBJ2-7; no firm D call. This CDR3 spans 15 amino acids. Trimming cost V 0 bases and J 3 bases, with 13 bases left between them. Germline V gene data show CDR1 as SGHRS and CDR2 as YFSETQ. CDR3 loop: CASSLDWSPSYEQYF. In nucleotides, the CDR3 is TGCGCCAGCAGCTTGGACTGGTCGCCAAGCTACGAGCAGTACTTC.

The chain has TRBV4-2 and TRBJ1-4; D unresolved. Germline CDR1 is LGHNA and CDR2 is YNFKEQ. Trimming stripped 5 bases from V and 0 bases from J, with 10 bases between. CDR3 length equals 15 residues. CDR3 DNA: TGTGCCAGCAGCACCCGCAGTGCAACTAATGAAAAACTGTTTTTT. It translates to CASSTRSATNEKLFF.

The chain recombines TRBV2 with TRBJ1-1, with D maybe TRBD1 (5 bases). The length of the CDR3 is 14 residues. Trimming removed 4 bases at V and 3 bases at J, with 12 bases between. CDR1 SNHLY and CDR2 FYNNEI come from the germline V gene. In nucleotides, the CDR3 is TGTGCCAGCAGTGCCGTCAGGGAACACACTGAAGCTTTCTTT. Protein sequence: CASSAVREHTEAFF.

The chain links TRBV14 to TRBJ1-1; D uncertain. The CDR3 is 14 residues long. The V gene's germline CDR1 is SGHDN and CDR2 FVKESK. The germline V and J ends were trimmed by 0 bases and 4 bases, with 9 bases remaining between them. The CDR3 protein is CASSQDTGLTEAFF. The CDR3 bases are TGTGCCAGCAGCCAAGACACGGGTCTCACTGAAGCTTTCTTT.

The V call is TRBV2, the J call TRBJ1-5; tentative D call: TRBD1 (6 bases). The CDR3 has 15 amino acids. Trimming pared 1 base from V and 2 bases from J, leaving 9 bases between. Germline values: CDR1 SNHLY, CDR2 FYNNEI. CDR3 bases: TGTGCCAGCAGTGAAGTGGGGGCAGGCAATCAGCCCCAGCATTTT. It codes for CASSEVGAGNQPQHF.

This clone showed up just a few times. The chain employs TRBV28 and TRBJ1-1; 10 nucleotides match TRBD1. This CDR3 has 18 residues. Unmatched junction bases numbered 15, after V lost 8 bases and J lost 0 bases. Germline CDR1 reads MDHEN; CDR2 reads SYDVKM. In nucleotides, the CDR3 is TGTGCCAGCGGGAGACAGGGGGCGTGGGGGGTAATGAACACTGAAGCTTTCTTT. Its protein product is CASGRQGAWGVMNTEAFF. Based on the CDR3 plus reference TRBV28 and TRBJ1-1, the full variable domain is DVKVTQSSRYLVKRTGEKVFLECVQDMDHENMFWYRQDPGLGLRLIYFSYDVKMKEKGDIPEGYSVSREKKERFSLILESASTNQTSMYLCASGRQGAWGVMNTEAFFGQGTRLTVV.

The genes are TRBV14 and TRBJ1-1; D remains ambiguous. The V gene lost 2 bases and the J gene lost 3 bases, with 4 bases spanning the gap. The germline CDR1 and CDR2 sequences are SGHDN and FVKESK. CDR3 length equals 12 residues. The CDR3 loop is CASSQPYTEAFF. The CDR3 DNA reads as TGTGCCAGCAGCCAACCGTACACTGAAGCTTTCTTT. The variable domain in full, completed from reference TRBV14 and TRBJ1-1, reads EAGVTQFPSHSVIEKGQTVTLRCDPISGHDNLYWYRRVMGKEIKFLLHFVKESKQDESGMPNNRFLAERTGGTYSTLKVQPAELEDSGVYFCASSQPYTEAFFGQGTRLTVV.

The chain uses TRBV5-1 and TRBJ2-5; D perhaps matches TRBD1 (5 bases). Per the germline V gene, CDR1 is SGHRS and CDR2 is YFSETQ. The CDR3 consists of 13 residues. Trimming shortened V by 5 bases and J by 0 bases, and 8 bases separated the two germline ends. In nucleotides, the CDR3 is TGCGCCAGCAGTCGACAGTACCAAGAGACCCAGTACTTC. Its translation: CASSRQYQETQYF.

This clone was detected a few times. CDR3: CASSVTQGAPGELFF. Here the CDR3 DNA reads TGTGCCAGCAGCGTAACACAGGGGGCGCCCGGGGAGCTGTTTTTT. The chain employs TRBV9 and TRBJ2-2, with 9 nucleotides matching TRBD1. Germline trimming cut 1 base from V and 6 bases from J; bases unmatched to any gene: 4. CDR3 length: 15 residues. CDR1 SGDLS and CDR2 YYNGEE come from the germline V gene. Full variable domain (rest looked up from reference TRBV9 and TRBJ2-2): DSGVTQTPKHLITATGQRVTLRCSPRSGDLSVYWYQQSLDQGLQFLIQYYNGEERAKGNILERFSAQQFPDLHSELNLSSLELGDSALYFCASSVTQGAPGELFFGEGSRLTVL.